What follows describes a single T cell receptor beta chain. The source of the sample is a study of technical replicates of blood from four donors. The protocol was immunoSEQ multiplex PCR, while the TCRdb copy is restricted to in-frame clones and leaves out a portion. The table has some 62,000 clones, more than 70% seen once. This CDR3 region has 16 residues. V trimming: 3 bases; J trimming: 0 bases; junction bases outside the gene matches: 6. CDR1 is ENHRY and CDR2 is SYGVKD in the germline V gene. The TCR originated in a human donor in good health. Some clones in this sample may be carry-over from other donors' samples. The chain combines TRBV10-3 with TRBJ2-3; 7 nucleotides line up with TRBD1. The sequencing sample was made of PBMCs. In DNA, the CDR3 is TGTGCCATCAGTGATCCGAGACAGGGTAGCACAGATACGCAGTATTTT. Its translation: CAISDPRQGSTDTQYF.